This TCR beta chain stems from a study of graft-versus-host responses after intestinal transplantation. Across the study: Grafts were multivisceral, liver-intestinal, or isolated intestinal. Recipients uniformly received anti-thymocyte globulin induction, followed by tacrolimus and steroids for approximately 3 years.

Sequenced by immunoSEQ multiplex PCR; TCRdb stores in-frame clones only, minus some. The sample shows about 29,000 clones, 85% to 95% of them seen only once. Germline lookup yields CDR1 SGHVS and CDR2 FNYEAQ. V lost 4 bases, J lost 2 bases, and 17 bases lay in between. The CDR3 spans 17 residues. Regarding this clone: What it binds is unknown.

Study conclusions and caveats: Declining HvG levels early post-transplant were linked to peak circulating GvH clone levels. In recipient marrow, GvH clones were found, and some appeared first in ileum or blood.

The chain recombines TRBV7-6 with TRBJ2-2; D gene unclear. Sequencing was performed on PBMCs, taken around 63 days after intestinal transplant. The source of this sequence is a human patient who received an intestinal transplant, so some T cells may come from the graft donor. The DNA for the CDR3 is TGTGCCAGCAGCTCCTTAATGGTCCAGGTCAACACCGGGGAGCTGTTTTTT. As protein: CASSSLMVQVNTGELFF.